This TCR beta chain was identified during a study of blood T cell repertoires in COVID-19. Clones were read by immunoSEQ multiplex PCR, and TCRdb kept only the in-frame ones, dropping some. The sample has some 290,000 clones, roughly 90% seen once. Trimming took off 1 base at V and 2 bases at J, with 10 bases between the two ends. CDR1 is SQVTM and CDR2 is ANQGSEA in the germline V gene. CDR3 size: 14 residues. The gene calls are TRBV29-1 and TRBJ2-3; no firm D call. The sample comprised peripheral blood. This TCR derives from a woman in her thirties with COVID-19, enrolled during active disease. The DNA for the CDR3 is TGCAGCGTTGAAGCTCACCTAATCACAGATACGCAGTATTTT. Translation gives CSVEAHLITDTQYF.